The 2 T cell receptor beta chains given below trace back to one sample, sequenced in a study of blood T cell repertoires in COVID-19. Method: immunoSEQ multiplex PCR; TCRdb's copy keeps in-frame clones and lacks some. The sample has hundreds of thousands of clones, around four fifths seen once; the top ten hold around 1.9%. Material for sequencing was peripheral blood. These receptors all stem from a woman at least 80 years old with acute or convalescent COVID-19.

The chain uses TRBV28 and TRBJ1-5; 10 nucleotides align to TRBD1. Germline V gene sequence: CDR1 MDHEN, CDR2 SYDVKM. V gave up 2 bases and J gave up 6 bases; unmatched junction bases: 4. The CDR3 loop spans 15 amino acids. The CDR3 coding sequence is TGTGCCAGCAGTTTACCGGGACAGGGGAGTCAGCCCCAGCATTTT. It yields the protein CASSLPGQGSQPQHF.

The chain uses TRBV5-4 and TRBJ1-1; 8 bases fit TRBD1. Germline CDR1 is SGHNT and CDR2 is YYREEE (reference sequence). Trimming removed 4 bases from V and 10 bases from J; junction bases left unmatched: 6. The CDR3 has 12 residues. The CDR3 loop is CASSQGTGSAFF. The CDR3 DNA reads as TGTGCCAGCAGCCAGGGGACAGGATCAGCTTTCTTT.